These 14 T cell receptor beta chains came from one sample sequenced in a study of blood T cell repertoires in COVID-19. TCRdb keeps only in-frame clones here, not all; method: immunoSEQ multiplex PCR. This table holds 200,000 or so clones, approximately 82% found once. Sequenced: peripheral blood. The receptors here all came from a human donor with acute or convalescent COVID-19. The donor label of this sample is uncertain.

This chain uses TRBV3-1 (or the pseudogene TRBV3-2) with TRBJ2-6; TRBD1 might be the D (5 bases). Germline assignment: CDR1 LGHDT and CDR2 YNNKEL (reference sequence). CDR3 length equals 20 residues. Trimming took off 1 base at V and 0 bases at J, with 19 bases between the two ends. The CDR3 bases are TGTGCCAGCAGCCAAGGATTCAGGCGACAGATAGCCTCTGGGGCCAACGTCCTGACTTTC. Translating gives CASSQGFRRQIASGANVLTF.

The chain couples TRBV29-1 to TRBJ2-1; 14 positions agree with TRBD2. The CDR3 length is 14 residues. CDR1 is SQVTM, CDR2 ANQGSEA, per germline. J lost 7 bases, V lost 5 bases, and 4 bases had no gene match. CDR3 sequence: CSVRGTSGSNEQFF. CDR3 bases: TGCAGCGTTCGCGGGACTAGCGGGAGTAATGAGCAGTTCTTC.

The chain uses TRBV2 and TRBJ1-6, with D uncertain. The V gene's germline CDR1 is SNHLY and CDR2 FYNNEI. CDR3 length: 16 residues. V was shortened by 7 bases and J by 4 bases, with 17 bases between the two germline ends. CDR3 DNA: TGTGCCAGCAACCCGAGGGCCCTATTATATAATTCACCCCTCCACTTT. Translation gives CASNPRALLYNSPLHF.

Remarks on this clone: Compared with germline, one end of the junction differs, possibly owing to a read error. The genes are TRBV12-3 or TRBV12-4 and TRBJ1-1, with TRBD1 matching 8 bases. This CDR3 is 13 amino acids long. For the CDR3, the DNA is TGTGCCAGCAGGGGACAGGACGGGGTTGAAACTTTCTTT. Translated: CASRGQDGVETFF.

A single count supports this clone. V and J are TRBV28 and TRBJ1-5; 7 positions match TRBD1. Germline V CDR1 and CDR2: MDHEN, SYDVKM. This CDR3 comprises 12 residues. The V segment lost 9 bases and the J segment 3 bases; nucleotides outside the gene matches: 2. For the CDR3, the DNA is TGTGCCAGTACAGGGGACAATCAGCCCCAGCATTTT. This encodes CASTGDNQPQHF.

The J gene is TRBJ2-1, the V gene TRBV2; D is perhaps TRBD2 (6 bases). V was cut by 7 bases and J by 3 bases, with 13 bases left in between. Germline assignment: CDR1 SNHLY and CDR2 FYNNEI. The CDR3 runs to 14 residues. The CDR3 DNA sequence: TGTGCCAGCATGCGGGACTTGGTCTACAATGAGCAGTTCTTC. This gives the protein CASMRDLVYNEQFF.

V is TRBV27 and J is TRBJ2-7; 8 bases fit TRBD1. The length of the CDR3 is 16 residues. Germline CDR1 and CDR2: MNHEY and SMNVEV (reference sequence). With V trimmed by 5 bases and J by 0 bases, 9 bases remained unmatched. The CDR3 nucleotides are TGTGCCAGCAGTCCCGGACAGGGCCACTCCTCCTACGAGCAGTACTTC. This codes for CASSPGQGHSSYEQYF.

This chain connects TRBV5-1 to TRBJ2-5; D is perhaps TRBD2 (7 bases). This CDR3 spans 13 amino acids. V dropped 2 bases and J dropped 5 bases, with 10 bases sitting between them. Germline lookup yields CDR1 SGHRS and CDR2 YFSETQ. The CDR3 protein is CASSLQGGETQYF. The CDR3 DNA reads TGCGCCAGCAGCTTACAGGGAGGGGAGACCCAGTACTTC.

This chain links TRBV6-5 with TRBJ1-1; TRBD1 matches at 7 bases. The V segment lost 0 bases and the J segment 5 bases; nucleotides outside the gene matches: 3. CDR3 length: 14 residues. From germline, CDR1 is MNHEY and CDR2 SVGAGI. The CDR3 coding sequence is TGTGCCAGCAGTTACTCCCAGGGGGATACTGAAGCTTTCTTT. It encodes CASSYSQGDTEAFF.

The count of this clone is one. The chain combines TRBV5-4 with TRBJ2-1, with D perhaps matching TRBD1 (6 bases). CDR3 size: 16 residues. CDR1 is SGHNT and CDR2 is YYREEE in the germline V gene (reference sequence). Trimming cost V 4 bases and J 8 bases, with 22 bases left between them. CDR3 in amino acids: CASSPTGGRVKHEQFF. The CDR3 region has the DNA TGTGCCAGCAGCCCGACAGGTGGGCGGGTAAAACATGAGCAGTTCTTC.

A single count supports this clone. The V gene is TRBV12-5, the J gene TRBJ2-1; 7 nucleotides match TRBD1. V gave up 3 bases and J gave up 10 bases; unmatched junction bases: 6. The CDR3 extends over 13 amino acids. Germline V CDR1 and CDR2: LGHNT, FRNRAP. CDR3 nucleotides: TGTGCTAGTGGTTTCCGACAGGGCGAAGAGCAGTTCTTC. Its translation: CASGFRQGEEQFF.

The chain links TRBV9 to TRBJ2-1, with a tentative D call TRBD1 (5 bases). CDR1 and CDR2 (germline): SGDLS, YYNGEE. The CDR3 spans 16 residues. V gave up 3 bases and J gave up 0 bases, with 13 bases separating them. CDR3 sequence reads: CASSAGQASSYNEQFF. CDR3 in DNA: TGTGCCAGCAGCGCAGGACAAGCTAGCTCCTACAATGAGCAGTTCTTC.

The rearrangement links TRBV10-3 to TRBJ1-2; 10 bases line up with TRBD1. CDR1 ENHRY and CDR2 SYGVKD come from the germline V gene. The CDR3 extends over 15 amino acids. V shed 0 bases, J shed 7 bases, and the junction held 5 bases outside the gene matches. The CDR3 nucleotides read TGTGCCATCAGTGAGTCCGGTGGGACAGGGGTTGGCTACACCTTC. Protein: CAISESGGTGVGYTF.

The chain couples TRBV5-4 to TRBJ2-7, with a possible D match to TRBD1 (6 bases). The germline gives CDR1 SGHNT, CDR2 YYREEE (reference sequence). The CDR3 has 15 amino acids. Trimming cost V 0 bases and J 2 bases, with 12 bases left between them. The CDR3 region is CASSLDLTGTYEQYF. For the CDR3, the DNA is TGTGCCAGCAGCTTGGATTTGACAGGTACCTACGAGCAGTACTTC.